The rows below give T cell receptor beta chains drawn from one sample of a study of cytomegalovirus exposure and HLA in healthy donors. Measured with immunoSEQ multiplex PCR; TCRdb has only the in-frame clones, and not every one. The sample yields roughly 200,000 clones, 75% to 85% seen once. The sequenced material came from PBMCs. These receptors were taken from a woman in her sixties in good health and CMV-seropositive. Each CDR3 is given with its conserved first and last residue. The order of the fields is J gene, V gene, CDR3 length, D gene, clone size, CDR3 DNA, CDR3 protein. A D gene is named only where the DNA matches it firmly. A clone size is listed for some rows: how often the clone was seen (once, few, many), or a class if it is expanded.

>TRBJ1-6|TRBV7-6|14|.|.
TGTGCCAGCACCTCCCAGGGTCATAATTCACCCCTCCACTTT
CASTSQGHNSPLHF
>TRBJ2-6|TRBV9|15|TRBD2|.
TGTGCCAGCAGCGTCGGGGGGGCTGGGGCCAACGGCCTGACTTTC
CASSVGGAGANGLTF
>TRBJ2-3|TRBV2|14|TRBD2|.
TGTGCCACCACACTAGCGGGAGCGGGAGATACGCAGTATTTT
CATTLAGAGDTQYF
>TRBJ1-2|TRBV28|11|.|few
TGTGCCAGCAGTTTAGCGAGGGGCTACACCTTC
CASSLARGYTF
>TRBJ2-5|TRBV18|13|TRBD1|.
TGTGCCAGCTCACCCCGGACAGGAGAGACCCAGTACTTC
CASSPRTGETQYF
>TRBJ1-1|TRBV11-3|13|.|.
TGTGCCAGCAGCTCAGCCGGGGGCACTGAAGCTTTCTTT
CASSSAGGTEAFF
>TRBJ1-4|TRBV7-8|16|.|few
TGTGCCAGCAGCCTGCTGGTTGGAGGTACGAGTGAAAAACTGTTTTTT
CASSLLVGGTSEKLFF
>TRBJ1-1|TRBV6-5|11|.|few
TGTGCCGTTCGGGACAACCCTGAAGCTTTCTTT
CAVRDNPEAFF
>TRBJ1-2|TRBV2|13|.|once
TGTGCCAGCAGTGAAAGACAGGTTTATGGCTACACCTTC
CASSERQVYGYTF
>TRBJ2-7|TRBV28|15|TRBD1|.
TGTGCCAGCAGCATCGACAGGGAAATTCCCTACGAGCAGTACTTC
CASSIDREIPYEQYF
>TRBJ2-5|TRBV29-1|13|.|.
TGCAGCGTTGCAGGGGTGAACCAAGAGACCCAGTACTTC
CSVAGVNQETQYF
>TRBJ1-2|TRBV25-1|13|TRBD1|.
TGTGCCAGCAGTCCTACAGGGGGCCTTGGCTACACCTTC
CASSPTGGLGYTF
>TRBJ2-5|TRBV29-1|13|TRBD2|.
TGCAGATCTCGGGAGGTATCCAGAGAGACCCAGTACTTC
CRSREVSRETQYF
>TRBJ1-1|TRBV5-1|15|TRBD1|.
TGCGCCAGCAGGACAGGGTCGCAGATGAACACTGAAGCTTTCTTT
CASRTGSQMNTEAFF
>TRBJ1-1|TRBV5-1|15|.|.
TGCGCCAGCAGCTTGCCGCCAACAGGGTACACTGAAGCTTTCTTT
CASSLPPTGYTEAFF
>TRBJ2-7|TRBV5-1|14|TRBD2|once
TGCGCCAGCAGCACCACAGCGGGAGCGGGGGAGCAGTACTTC
CASSTTAGAGEQYF
>TRBJ1-5|TRBV28|15|TRBD1|.
TGTGCCAGCAGTTTGGACAGGGCTAGTAGTCAGCCCCAGCATTTT
CASSLDRASSQPQHF
>TRBJ1-2|TRBV6-1|13|.|.
TGTGCCAGCAGTACAGGGCAAAACTATGGCTACACCTTC
CASSTGQNYGYTF
>TRBJ2-2|TRBV4-2|15|TRBD2|.
TGTGCCAGCAGCCTGCCGGGACTAAACACCGGGGAGCTGTTTTTT
CASSLPGLNTGELFF
>TRBJ1-1|TRBV7-9|14|.|.
TGTGCCAGCACCATCGACACCCAGAACACTGAAGCTTTCTTT
CASTIDTQNTEAFF
>TRBJ2-2|TRBV9|15|.|.
TGTGCCAGCAGCTCCCGGACTACTACAACCGGGGAGCTGTTTTTT
CASSSRTTTTGELFF
>TRBJ2-2|TRBV27|15|.|.
TGTGCCAGCAGTTTATTCTCCGTAGTCACCGGGGAGCTGTTTTTT
CASSLFSVVTGELFF
>TRBJ2-1|TRBV4-3|17|TRBD2|.
TGCGCCAGCAGCCAAGAAGTTTTGACTAGCGGCTACAATGAGCAGTTCTTC
CASSQEVLTSGYNEQFF
>TRBJ2-5|TRBV14|14|.|once
TGTGCCAGCAGCCAAGTTGGAGGGGTTGGGACCCAGTACTTC
CASSQVGGVGTQYF
>TRBJ1-4|TRBV5-4|15|TRBD1|.
TGTGCCAGCAGCGAGACGACAGGGTCAAGAGAAAAACTGTTTTTT
CASSETTGSREKLFF
>TRBJ2-1|TRBV7-6|17|TRBD2|.
TGTGCCAGCAGCTTGGGGCAGGGACTAGCGGGGGAGAATGAGCAGTTCTTC
CASSLGQGLAGENEQFF
>TRBJ2-7|TRBV9|14|TRBD1|.
TGTGCCAGCAGCGCCGGACAGGGGGCAAGTGAGCAGTACTTC
CASSAGQGASEQYF
>TRBJ2-5|TRBV7-6|16|TRBD1|.
TGTGCCAGCAGCACCGCCTACAGGGGGCAGGGAGAGACCCAGTACTTC
CASSTAYRGQGETQYF
>TRBJ2-7|TRBV30|11|.|.
TGTGCCTGGAGTTTTCACTACGAGCAGTACTTC
CAWSFHYEQYF
>TRBJ2-1|TRBV7-6|15|.|.
TGTGCCAGCAGCTCGCTAGCTGGTAAAAACAATGAGCAGTTCTTC
CASSSLAGKNNEQFF
>TRBJ2-1|TRBV19|13|.|.
TGTGCCAGTAGTACCAACAGGGGGGGTGAGCAGTTCTTC
CASSTNRGGEQFF
>TRBJ1-2|TRBV28|14|TRBD1|.
TGTGCCAGCAGTTTAGCCGGGACAGCCTATGGCTACACCTTC
CASSLAGTAYGYTF
>TRBJ2-2|TRBV18|16|TRBD2|.
TGTGCCAGCTCACCTCCCGGGACTAGATCCACCGGGGAGCTGTTTTTT
CASSPPGTRSTGELFF
>TRBJ2-3|TRBV11-1|13|TRBD2|.
TGTGCCAGCAGCTCGCCCGGGGGGGATACGCAGTATTTT
CASSSPGGDTQYF
>TRBJ2-7|TRBV27|14|.|.
TGTGCCAGCAGTTTCTACGGGACAAACTACGAGCAGTACTTC
CASSFYGTNYEQYF
>TRBJ2-3|TRBV30|16|TRBD2|.
TGTGCCTGGAGTCCGACTGCTAGCGGTTACACAGATACGCAGTATTTT
CAWSPTASGYTDTQYF
>TRBJ1-1|TRBV29-1|14|TRBD1|.
TGCAGCTTACGGACAGGGGGCGCTTCGGCTGAAGCTTTCTTT
CSLRTGGASAEAFF
>TRBJ1-5|TRBV7-8|14|.|.
TGTGCCAGCAGCTTAGGGGGGGGGAGTCAGCCCCAGCATTTT
CASSLGGGSQPQHF
>TRBJ2-5|TRBV2|17|TRBD1|.
TGTGCCAGCAGTGAAGCGCGGGACAGGGTGATCGCGGAGACCCAGTACTTC
CASSEARDRVIAETQYF
>TRBJ2-6|TRBV18|18|TRBD1|.
TGTGCCAGCTCCCAGTACTCAACAGGGGATCGTGGGGCCAACGTCCTGACTTTC
CASSQYSTGDRGANVLTF
>TRBJ1-5|TRBV9|15|TRBD1|.
TGTGCCAGCAGCGTAGGGCAGGGGGCCCCTCAGCCCCAGCATTTT
CASSVGQGAPQPQHF
>TRBJ2-5|TRBV2|14|TRBD1|.
TGTGCCAGCCGAGGACAGGGGAGTTTGGGGGCCCAGTACTTC
CASRGQGSLGAQYF
>TRBJ2-1|TRBV4-2|16|TRBD2|.
TGTGCCAGCAGCCACCTACTAGCGGGAGGGCCAGATGAGCAGTTCTTC
CASSHLLAGGPDEQFF
>TRBJ1-4|TRBV5-4|17|.|.
TGTGCCAGCAGCTTGGATCTTGTGGGCGCAGGTGGGGAAAAACTGTTTTTT
CASSLDLVGAGGEKLFF
>TRBJ1-5|TRBV5-5|14|.|.
TGTGCCAGCAGCATCGGTTCGGGGTATCAGCCCCAGCATTTT
CASSIGSGYQPQHF
>TRBJ1-1|TRBV27|14|.|.
TGTGCCAGCAGTTTACCGGGATTGAACACTGAAGCTTTCTTT
CASSLPGLNTEAFF
>TRBJ2-7|TRBV4-2|11|.|many
TGTGCCAGCAGCCAAGCGGTCGAGCAGTACTTC
CASSQAVEQYF
>TRBJ2-7|TRBV27|13|.|.
TGTGCCAGCAGCCCAGGTTTCTCCTACGAGCAGTACTTC
CASSPGFSYEQYF
>TRBJ1-1|TRBV13|14|TRBD1|.
TGTGCCAGCAGCCTGGACAGGGAGAGGGCTGAAGCTTTCTTT
CASSLDRERAEAFF
>TRBJ2-7|TRBV7-2|11|.|.
TGTGCCAGCAGCTTACTTAACGAGCAGTACTTC
CASSLLNEQYF
>TRBJ2-3|TRBV29-1|14|.|.
TGCAGCGTTCCAGGGTTAGGGAGCACAGATACGCAGTATTTT
CSVPGLGSTDTQYF
>TRBJ2-7|TRBV28|12|.|.
TGTGCCAGCAGTGGACTGACCTACGAGCAGTACTTC
CASSGLTYEQYF
>TRBJ1-1|TRBV7-8|16|TRBD1|once
TGTGCCAGCAGCTTAGCGACAGGGGGGATGAACACTGAAGCTTTCTTT
CASSLATGGMNTEAFF
>TRBJ1-2|TRBV27|14|.|few
TGTGCCAGCAGTACCCAAGACACTTTCAGCGGCTACACCTTC
CASSTQDTFSGYTF
>TRBJ2-3|TRBV2|15|TRBD2|.
TGTGCCAGCAGTGAGGCCAGCGGGGACACAGATACGCAGTATTTT
CASSEASGDTDTQYF
>TRBJ2-7|TRBV7-3|13|.|.
TGTGCCAGCAGCCCCGGTTCGGGATACGAGCAGTACTTC
CASSPGSGYEQYF
>TRBJ2-1|TRBV9|19|TRBD2|.
TGTGCCAGCAGTCATCAGTCTAGCGGGGGGGCCGACTCCTACAATGAGCAGTTCTTC
CASSHQSSGGADSYNEQFF
>TRBJ2-6|TRBV5-8|15|TRBD1|.
TGTGCCAGCAGCTTCGGGACAGCTGGGGCCAACGTCCTGACTTTC
CASSFGTAGANVLTF
>TRBJ2-2|TRBV7-9|15|TRBD2|.
TGTGCCAGCACCTTTGAGAGCGGGATCTCCGGGGAGCTGTTTTTT
CASTFESGISGELFF
>TRBJ1-5|TRBV30|14|.|.
TGTGCCTGGAGTTTAGTGAGTAGCAATCAGCCCCAGCATTTT
CAWSLVSSNQPQHF